The T cell receptor (beta chain) described here comes from a study of cytomegalovirus exposure and HLA in healthy donors. In the PCR, 60 Vbeta and 13 Jbeta primers were used. This table comes from immunoSEQ multiplex PCR, and its TCRdb copy is limited to in-frame clones, with some not included. The top ten clones hold over 13% of a sample with approximately 140,000 clones, 73% of them seen once. Looked up from germline, CDR1 is MNHEY and CDR2 is SVGAGI. This CDR3 spans 14 amino acids. The V segment lost 7 bases and the J segment 5 bases; nucleotides outside the gene matches: 8. Specimen: PBMCs. The V call is TRBV6-5, the J call TRBJ2-3; 8 nucleotides align to TRBD2. The receptor was isolated from a human donor in good health. DNA for the CDR3: TGTGCCAGCACCCCGGGAGGGCCTCAAGATACGCAGTATTTT. It encodes CASTPGGPQDTQYF.